Below, 14 T cell receptor beta chains from the same sample are listed, as sequenced in a study of blood T cells in healthy people across ages. Primers used in a second PCR of about 7 to 12 cycles were a sample-barcoded 5' primer and a J-beta primer mix. In TCRdb, the 5' RACE reads were re-called with MiXCR into one record per CDR3 protein. The sample comprises over a million distinct CDR3 sequences, under 45% of which are singletons, and approximately 17% rests with the top ten. Sequencing was carried out using blood. All receptors derive from a woman aged 60-75 years in good health.

This rearrangement joins TRBV6-5 to TRBJ1-6, with a tentative D call TRBD1 (6 bases). The CDR3 contains 14 residues. Germline V gives CDR1 MNHEY, CDR2 SVGAGI. Between the trimmed V and J ends, which lost 8 bases and 7 bases, there was a span of 15 bases. As DNA, the CDR3 is TGTGCCAGCGGGTCAGGGGCAAGGAATTCACCCCTCCACTTT. Translation: CASGSGARNSPLHF.

The sample holds many counts of this clonotype. The J gene is TRBJ2-7, the V gene TRBV27; TRBD1 aligns across 10 bases. Trimming took 5 bases from V and 3 from J; bases not matched to a gene: 7. In germline, CDR1 is MNHEY, CDR2 SMNVEV (reference sequence). The CDR3 loop spans 15 amino acids. DNA of the CDR3: TGTGCCAGCAGTCTCGGGACAGGGGCCCACTACGAGCAGTACTTC. Encoded protein: CASSLGTGAHYEQYF.

This clonotype was picked up a small number of times. The chain joins TRBV29-1 to TRBJ2-4, with D possibly matching TRBD2 (7 bases). Trimming left V 2 bases short and J 6 bases short, with 14 bases between. CDR1 SQVTM and CDR2 ANQGSEA come from the germline V gene. The CDR3 has 14 amino acids. CDR3 protein: CSVETAGAGNIQYF. CDR3 in DNA: TGCAGCGTTGAAACGGCGGGGGCTGGAAACATTCAGTACTTC. The variable domain in full, completed from reference TRBV29-1 and TRBJ2-4, reads SAVISQKPSRDICQRGTSLTIQCQVDSQVTMMFWYRQQPGQSLTLIATANQGSEATYESGFVIDKFPISRPNLTFSTLTVSNMSPEDSSIYLCSVETAGAGNIQYFGAGTRLSVL.

This chain uses TRBV5-6 with TRBJ2-7; tentatively, D is TRBD1 (6 bases). Trimming took off 1 base at V and 2 bases at J, with 10 bases between the two ends. CDR1 SGHDT and CDR2 YYEEEE come from the germline V gene. The CDR3 is 14 amino acids. CDR3 bases: TGTGCCAGCAGCTTGCGGGACATCGCCTACGAGCAGTACTTC. Its translation: CASSLRDIAYEQYF.

The CDR3 reads CASSPIGHEQYF. CDR3 nucleotide sequence: TGTGCCAGCAGCCCAATCGGGCACGAGCAGTACTTC. V is TRBV3-1 and J is TRBJ2-7, with unresolved D. In germline, CDR1 is LGHDT, CDR2 YNNKEL (reference sequence). Deletions cut 4 bases from V and 5 bases from J, with 9 bases between. This CDR3 contains 12 residues.

For the CDR3, the DNA is TGTGCCATCAGTTATGCAGAGGATGGCTACACCTTC. Its protein product is CAISYAEDGYTF. The J gene is TRBJ1-2, the V gene TRBV10-3, with D hard to call. The CDR3 is made up of 12 amino acids. Trimming removed 5 bases from V and 6 bases from J, with 10 bases in between. Per the germline V gene, CDR1 is ENHRY and CDR2 is SYGVKD.

This chain connects TRBV12-3 or TRBV12-4 to TRBJ2-2; the D is unclear. The CDR3 loop spans 13 amino acids. V dropped 2 bases and J dropped 5 bases, with 6 bases sitting between them. DNA for the CDR3: TGTGCCAGCAGTTTAATTAGAACCGGGGAGCTGTTTTTT. This sequence encodes CASSLIRTGELFF.

The chain carries TRBV6-6 and TRBJ2-1, with TRBD2 matching over 13 bases. Germline CDR1 MNHNY, CDR2 SVGAGI (reference sequence). The CDR3 sequence is 15 residues long. The J segment lost 6 bases and the V segment lost 8 bases, leaving 7 bases of the junction unmatched. The CDR3 nucleotides are TGTGCCAGCGGTAAGACTAGCGGGAGGCCCAATGAGCAGTTCTTC. Translation: CASGKTSGRPNEQFF.

This clonotype has just a few counts. This sequence joins TRBV11-2 and TRBJ2-5, with 7 bases fitting TRBD1. Germline CDR1 is SGHAT and CDR2 is FQNNGV. J lost 1 base, V lost 5 bases, and 10 bases had no gene match. The CDR3 is 16 residues long. CDR3 sequence reads: CASSLRTGALQETQYF. CDR3 in DNA: TGTGCCAGCAGCCTAAGAACAGGGGCCCTCCAAGAGACCCAGTACTTC.

This chain links TRBV4-1 with TRBJ2-7; D unresolved. The CDR3 is 17 residues long. Germline CDR1 is MGHRA and CDR2 is YSYEKL. Trimming cost V 1 base and J 2 bases, with 18 bases left between them. CDR3 nucleotides: TGCGCCAGCAGCCAAGGTCGACTTCTTGGCTCGACCTACGAGCAGTACTTC. Its translation is CASSQGRLLGSTYEQYF.

This chain uses TRBV10-3 with TRBJ2-3; TRBD1 is a possible D gene (6 bases). This CDR3 is built from 16 residues. Trimming removed 5 bases from V and 1 base from J, with 16 bases in between. CDR1 is ENHRY and CDR2 is SYGVKD in the germline V gene. CDR3 loop: CAISFSGTSRTDTQYF. Written as DNA, the CDR3 is TGTGCCATCAGTTTCTCCGGGACATCCCGCACAGATACGCAGTATTTT.

The V call is TRBV28, the J call TRBJ2-1; D possibly corresponds to TRBD2 (6 bases). Germline-derived CDR1 and CDR2 are MDHEN and SYDVKM. The CDR3 covers 15 residues. V lost 4 bases and J lost 8, with 18 bases in between. The CDR3 loop reads CASSSPGLNLDEQFF. The CDR3 nucleotides are TGTGCCAGCAGTTCTCCGGGACTGAACCTGGATGAGCAGTTCTTC.

The chain employs TRBV27 and TRBJ2-7, with 9 bases aligning to TRBD1. This CDR3 contains 14 residues. J gave up 3 bases and V 5 bases, and 5 bases lay outside the gene matches. In germline, CDR1 is MNHEY, CDR2 SMNVEV (reference sequence). The CDR3 DNA reads TGTGCCAGCAGTAAACCGGGACAGGGCTACGAGCAGTACTTC. Residues: CASSKPGQGYEQYF.

Of note for this clonotype: Germline and junction disagree at one end, which may indicate a read error. This sequence joins TRBV27 and TRBJ2-1; D possibly corresponds to TRBD1 (5 bases). CDR3 length: 13 residues. The germline CDR1 and CDR2 sequences are MNHEY and SMNVEV (reference sequence). The CDR3: CASTLSWGNEQIF. In nucleotides, the CDR3 is TGTGCCAGCACCTTATCCTGGGGCAATGAGCAGATCTTC.